This T cell receptor beta chain was sequenced during a study of T cell changes during pregnancy in multiple sclerosis. Measured with immunoSEQ multiplex PCR; TCRdb has only the in-frame clones, and not every one. The sample consists of around 57,000 clones, about nine tenths of them appearing once. With 5 bases removed from V and 6 bases from J, the gap between germline ends came to 11 bases. The CDR3 is made up of 13 amino acids. Looked up from germline, CDR1 is SGHAT and CDR2 is FQNNGV. The table lists this clone with a few counts. Sequencing was performed on peripheral blood, taken in the third trimester of pregnancy. This TCR came from a female donor in good health, enrolled as a control in a pregnancy study. The chain links TRBV11-2 to TRBJ2-1; tentatively, D is TRBD2 (5 bases). The CDR3 bases are TGTGCCAGCAGCCCCCGTCGGGGCAATGAGCAGTTCTTC. As protein: CASSPRRGNEQFF.